This entry lists 8 T cell receptor beta chains sequenced from one sample in a study of T-cell reconstitution after alpha-beta-depleted transplantation in children. Unique molecular identifiers were used in preparing the TCRbeta library. MiXCR was run by TCRdb on the PCR reads, yielding one entry per CDR3 protein. The table records some 310,000 distinct CDR3 sequences, approximately 23% of them present only once. This specimen consisted of PBMCs, mostly from graft donor cells, obtained 180 days after TCRalphabeta/CD19-depleted stem cell transplant. The receptors here all came from a male patient younger than 18 who had a stem cell transplant for acute lymphoblastic leukemia, so the T cells may come from the graft donor.

This clonotype was found a few times. V is TRBV29-1 and J is TRBJ2-7, with a weak D call TRBD1 (6 bases). The germline V gene has CDR1 SQVTM and CDR2 ANQGSEA. The CDR3 runs 15 residues. Trimming shortened V by 0 bases and J by 6 bases, and 18 bases separated the two germline ends. CDR3 in amino acids: CSVEEWGLGTGEQYF. CDR3 nucleotides: TGCAGCGTTGAAGAATGGGGGCTGGGGACCGGCGAGCAGTACTTC.

Only a few counts were recorded for this clonotype. This rearrangement joins TRBV20-1 to TRBJ1-1; a weak D match, TRBD1 (6 bases). The CDR3 runs to 14 residues. Trimming shortened V by 2 bases and J by 0 bases, and 10 bases separated the two germline ends. CDR1 and CDR2 from the germline V gene are DFQATT and SNEGSKA (reference sequence). CDR3 sequence reads: CSARKGGMNTEAFF. CDR3 nucleotide sequence: TGCAGTGCTAGAAAAGGGGGAATGAACACTGAAGCTTTCTTT.

This clonotype was observed at least ten times. The chain combines TRBV7-7 with TRBJ2-2, with D hard to call. V was cut by 5 bases and J by 6 bases, with 10 bases left in between. Germline CDR1 is SSHAT and CDR2 is FNYEAQ (reference sequence). This CDR3 has 13 amino acids. The CDR3 DNA reads TGTGCCAGCAGCCCTAGGCCAGCCGGGGAGCTGTTTTTT. Amino acids: CASSPRPAGELFF. Drawing the rest from reference TRBV7-7 and TRBJ2-2, the complete variable domain is GAGVSQSPRYKVTKRGQDVTLRCDPISSHATLYWYQQALGQGPEFLTYFNYEAQPDKSGLPSDRFSAERPEGSISTLTIQRTEQRDSAMYRCASSPRPAGELFFGEGSRLTVL.

The chain recombines TRBV27 with TRBJ2-7; possible D gene TRBD1, 6 bases. Germline lookup yields CDR1 MNHEY and CDR2 SMNVEV (reference sequence). The length of the CDR3 is 16 residues. The V end was cut by 1 base, the J end by 6 bases, with 19 bases between. In DNA form, the CDR3 reads TGTGCCAGCAGTTTATTCCCCACAGGGACGATCGGCGAGCAGTACTTC. This encodes CASSLFPTGTIGEQYF.

The V gene is TRBV13, the J gene TRBJ2-4, with D uncertain. Germline CDR1 and CDR2: PRHDT and FYEKMQ (reference sequence). Trimming left V 9 bases short and J 3 bases short, with 15 bases between. This CDR3 is 14 amino acids long. The chain's CDR3 is CASCDLLGKNIQYF. CDR3 coding DNA: TGTGCCAGTTGTGACCTCTTAGGCAAAAACATTCAGTACTTC.

The chain has TRBV12-2 and TRBJ2-5; TRBD2 is the table's D call and was not checked against the DNA. TRBV12-2 corresponds to a pseudogene. CDR3 length equals 17 residues. The CDR3 sequence is CASRLINETSGQETQYF. CDR3 coding DNA: TGTGCAAGTCGCTTAATTAATGAGACTAGCGGTCAAGAGACCCAGTACTTC.

This clonotype has only a few counts. This sequence joins TRBV6-5 and TRBJ1-5; the D is unclear. The CDR3 totals 15 residues. Germline V CDR1 and CDR2: MNHEY, SVGAGI. The V and J ends lost 2 bases and 0 bases respectively, with 8 bases between them. The CDR3 DNA sequence: TGTGCCAGCAGTTACAGGAGGTATAGCAATCAGCCCCAGCATTTT. It yields the protein CASSYRRYSNQPQHF.

This clonotype was seen just once. This chain connects TRBV6-6 to TRBJ2-3; D is ambiguous. Germline V gene data show CDR1 as MNHNY and CDR2 as SVGAGI (reference sequence). The length of the CDR3 is 13 residues. The V end was cut by 0 bases, the J end by 7 bases, with 8 bases between. The CDR3 loop is CASSYSDSHTQYF. The DNA for the CDR3 is TGTGCCAGCAGTTACTCCGATTCGCATACGCAGTATTTT.